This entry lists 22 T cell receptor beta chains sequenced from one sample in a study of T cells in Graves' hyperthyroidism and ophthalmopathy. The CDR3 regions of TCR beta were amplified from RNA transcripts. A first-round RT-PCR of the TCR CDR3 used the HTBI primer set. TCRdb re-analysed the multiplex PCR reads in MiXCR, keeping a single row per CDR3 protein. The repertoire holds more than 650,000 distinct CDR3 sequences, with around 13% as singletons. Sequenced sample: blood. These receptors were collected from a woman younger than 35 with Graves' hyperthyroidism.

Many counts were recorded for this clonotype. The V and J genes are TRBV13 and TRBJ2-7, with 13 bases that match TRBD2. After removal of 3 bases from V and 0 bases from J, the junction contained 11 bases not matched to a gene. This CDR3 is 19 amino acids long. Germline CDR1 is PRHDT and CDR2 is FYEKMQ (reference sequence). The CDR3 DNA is TGTGCCAGCAGCTTTTGGGCGACTAGCGGGAGGTCGAGCTCCTACGAGCAGTACTTC. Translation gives CASSFWATSGRSSSYEQYF.

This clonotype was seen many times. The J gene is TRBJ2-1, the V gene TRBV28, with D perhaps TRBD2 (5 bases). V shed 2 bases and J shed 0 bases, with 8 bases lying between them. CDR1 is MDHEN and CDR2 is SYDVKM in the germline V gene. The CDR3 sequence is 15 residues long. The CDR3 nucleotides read TGTGCCAGCAGTTTAGGCGGGCTCTCCTACAATGAGCAGTTCTTC. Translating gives CASSLGGLSYNEQFF.

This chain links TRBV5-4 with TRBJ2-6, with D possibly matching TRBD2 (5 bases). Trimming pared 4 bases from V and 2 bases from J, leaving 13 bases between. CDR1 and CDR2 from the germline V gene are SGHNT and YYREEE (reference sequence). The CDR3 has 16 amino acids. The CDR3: CASSDAPGTGANVLTF. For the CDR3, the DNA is TGTGCCAGCAGCGATGCGCCGGGGACTGGGGCCAACGTCCTGACTTTC.

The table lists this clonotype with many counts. DNA of the CDR3: TGTGCCAGCAGTGACAGTACTCAAGAGACCCAGTACTTC. As protein: CASSDSTQETQYF. J is TRBJ2-5 and V is TRBV2; D is ambiguous. Germline assignment: CDR1 SNHLY and CDR2 FYNNEI. CDR3 length: 13 amino acids. The V end lost 3 bases, the J end lost 2 bases, and 7 bases lay between the germline ends.

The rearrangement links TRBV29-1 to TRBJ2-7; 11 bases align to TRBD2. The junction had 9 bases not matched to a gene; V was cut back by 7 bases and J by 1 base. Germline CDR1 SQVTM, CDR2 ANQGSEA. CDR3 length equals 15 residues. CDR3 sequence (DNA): TGCAGCGCCCGGAATAGCGGGAGGGCTTCCTACGAGCAGTACTTC. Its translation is CSARNSGRASYEQYF.

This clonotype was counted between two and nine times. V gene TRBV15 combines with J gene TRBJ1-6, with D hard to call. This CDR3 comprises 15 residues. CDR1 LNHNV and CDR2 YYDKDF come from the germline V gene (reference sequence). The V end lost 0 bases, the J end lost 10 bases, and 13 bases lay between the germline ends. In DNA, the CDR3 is TGTGCCACCAGCAGAGAGAGGGTTCCTGTGTCACCCCTCCACTTT. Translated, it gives CATSRERVPVSPLHF.

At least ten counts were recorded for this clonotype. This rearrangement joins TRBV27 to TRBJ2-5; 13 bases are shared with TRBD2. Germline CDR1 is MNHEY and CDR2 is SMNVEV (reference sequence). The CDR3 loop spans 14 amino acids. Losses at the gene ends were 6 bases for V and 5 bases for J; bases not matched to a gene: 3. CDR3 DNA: TGTGCCAGCAGGCGGACTAGCGGGAGTGAGACCCAGTACTTC. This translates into CASRRTSGSETQYF.

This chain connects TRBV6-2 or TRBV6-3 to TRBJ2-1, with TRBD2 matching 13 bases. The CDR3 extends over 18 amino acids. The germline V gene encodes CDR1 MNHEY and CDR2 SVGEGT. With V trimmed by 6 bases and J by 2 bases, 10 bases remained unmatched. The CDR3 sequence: CASSRGLAGVLTYNEQFF. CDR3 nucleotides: TGTGCCAGCAGCCGAGGACTAGCGGGAGTACTGACCTACAATGAGCAGTTCTTC.

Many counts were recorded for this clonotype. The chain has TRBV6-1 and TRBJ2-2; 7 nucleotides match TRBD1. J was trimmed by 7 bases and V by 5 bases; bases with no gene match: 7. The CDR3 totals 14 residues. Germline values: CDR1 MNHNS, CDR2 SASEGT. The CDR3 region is CASSSNRGGGELFF. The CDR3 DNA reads TGTGCCAGCAGTAGCAACAGGGGTGGCGGGGAGCTGTTTTTT.

CDR3 nucleotide sequence: TGTGCCAGCAGCGACTCCGGACAGGGAGTGAACGAAAAACTGTTTTTT. This encodes CASSDSGQGVNEKLFF. The chain combines TRBV9 with TRBJ1-4; TRBD1 aligns across 8 bases. Losses at the gene ends were 3 bases for V and 8 bases for J; bases not matched to a gene: 12. This CDR3 region has 16 residues. CDR1 and CDR2 (germline): SGDLS, YYNGEE.

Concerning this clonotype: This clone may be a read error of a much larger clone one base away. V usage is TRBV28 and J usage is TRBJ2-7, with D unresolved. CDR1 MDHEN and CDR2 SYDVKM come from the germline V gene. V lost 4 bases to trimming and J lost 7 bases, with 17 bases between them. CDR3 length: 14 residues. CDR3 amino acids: CASSSPSPSNEQYF. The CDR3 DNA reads TGTGCCAGCAGTTCCCCATCCCCTTCCAATGAGCAGTACTTC.

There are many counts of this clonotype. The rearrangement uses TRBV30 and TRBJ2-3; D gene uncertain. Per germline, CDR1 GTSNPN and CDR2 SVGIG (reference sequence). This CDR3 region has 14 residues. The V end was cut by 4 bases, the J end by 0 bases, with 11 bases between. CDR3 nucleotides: TGTGCCTGGAAGGTTGGCAGGAGCACAGATACGCAGTATTTT. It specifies CAWKVGRSTDTQYF.

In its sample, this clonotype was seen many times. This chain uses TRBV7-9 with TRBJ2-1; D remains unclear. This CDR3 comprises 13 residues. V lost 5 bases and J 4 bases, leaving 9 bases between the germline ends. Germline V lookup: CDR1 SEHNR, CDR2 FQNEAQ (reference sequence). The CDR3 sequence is CASSPSKYNEQFF. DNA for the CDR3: TGTGCCAGCAGCCCCTCTAAGTACAATGAGCAGTTCTTC.

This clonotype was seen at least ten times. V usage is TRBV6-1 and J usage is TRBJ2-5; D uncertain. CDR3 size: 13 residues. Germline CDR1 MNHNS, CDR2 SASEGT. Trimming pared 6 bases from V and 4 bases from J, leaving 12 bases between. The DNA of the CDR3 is TGTGCCAGCAGGGCCAGGATCGTAGAGACCCAGTACTTC. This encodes CASRARIVETQYF.

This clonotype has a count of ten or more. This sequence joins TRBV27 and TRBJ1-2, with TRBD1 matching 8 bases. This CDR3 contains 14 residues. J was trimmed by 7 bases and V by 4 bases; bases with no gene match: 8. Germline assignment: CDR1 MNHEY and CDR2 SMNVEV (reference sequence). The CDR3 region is CASSSMQGAGGYTF. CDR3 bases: TGTGCCAGCAGTTCAATGCAGGGGGCAGGTGGCTACACCTTC.

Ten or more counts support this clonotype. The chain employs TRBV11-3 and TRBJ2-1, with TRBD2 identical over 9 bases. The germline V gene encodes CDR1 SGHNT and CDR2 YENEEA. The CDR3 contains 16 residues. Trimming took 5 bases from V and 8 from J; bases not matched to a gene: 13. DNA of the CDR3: TGTGCCAGCAGCGCGGGGGGGGGAGCCCTCACAGATGAGCAGTTCTTC. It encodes CASSAGGGALTDEQFF.

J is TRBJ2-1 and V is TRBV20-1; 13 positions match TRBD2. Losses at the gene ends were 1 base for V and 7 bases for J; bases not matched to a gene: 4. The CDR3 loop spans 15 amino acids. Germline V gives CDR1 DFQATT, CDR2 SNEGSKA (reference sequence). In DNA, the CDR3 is TGCAGTGCTAGAGGAGGACTAGCGGGGGTGAATGAGCAGTTCTTC. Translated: CSARGGLAGVNEQFF.

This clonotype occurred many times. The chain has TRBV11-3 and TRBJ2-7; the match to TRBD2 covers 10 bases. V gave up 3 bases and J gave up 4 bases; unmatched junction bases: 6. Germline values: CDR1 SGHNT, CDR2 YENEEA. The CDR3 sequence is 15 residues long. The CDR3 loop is CASSFSSGSRYEQYF. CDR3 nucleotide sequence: TGTGCCAGCAGCTTTTCTAGCGGGAGTAGGTACGAGCAGTACTTC.

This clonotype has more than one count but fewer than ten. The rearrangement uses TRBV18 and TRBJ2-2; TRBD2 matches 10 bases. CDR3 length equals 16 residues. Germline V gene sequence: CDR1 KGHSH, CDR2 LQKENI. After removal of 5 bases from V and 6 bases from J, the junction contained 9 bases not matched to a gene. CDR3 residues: CASSSITSGNAGELFF. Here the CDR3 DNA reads TGTGCCAGCTCATCTATAACTAGCGGGAATGCCGGGGAGCTGTTTTTT.

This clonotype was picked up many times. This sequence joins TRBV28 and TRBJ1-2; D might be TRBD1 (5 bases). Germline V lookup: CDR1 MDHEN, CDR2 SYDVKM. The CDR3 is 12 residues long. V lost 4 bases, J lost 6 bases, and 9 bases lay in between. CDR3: CASSSPGDGYTF. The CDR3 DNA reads TGTGCCAGCAGTTCACCGGGGGATGGCTACACCTTC.

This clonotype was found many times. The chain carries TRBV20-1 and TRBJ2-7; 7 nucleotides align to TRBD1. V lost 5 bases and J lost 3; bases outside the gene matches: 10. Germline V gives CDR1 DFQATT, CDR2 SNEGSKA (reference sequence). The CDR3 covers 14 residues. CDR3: CSAAPGTASYEQYF. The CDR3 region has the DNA TGCAGTGCTGCCCCCGGGACAGCGAGCTACGAGCAGTACTTC.

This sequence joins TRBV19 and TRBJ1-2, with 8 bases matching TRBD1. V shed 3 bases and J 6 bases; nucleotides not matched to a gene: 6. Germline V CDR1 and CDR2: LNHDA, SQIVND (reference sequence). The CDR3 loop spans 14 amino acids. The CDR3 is CASSIQGATDGYTF. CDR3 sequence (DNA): TGTGCCAGTAGTATCCAGGGGGCAACGGATGGCTACACCTTC.